The clone carrying this T cell receptor beta chain was found many times. Its antigen is currently unknown. This sample stems from a study of molecular identifiers for immune sequencing clone quantification. In the study overall: Across replicate runs, RNA obtained from about 21,000 or 97,000 naive CD8 cells was divided into five, with four undergoing sequencing. Study findings and constraints: Spiked Jurkat TCR RNA from one cell was reportedly detectable among about a million naive cells. Highly expanded clone sizes could be underestimated by identical TCR molecules that share a barcode.

The CDR3 has 16 amino acids. V lost 3 bases and J lost 2; bases outside the gene matches: 8. Germline V gene data show CDR1 as SNHLY and CDR2 as FYNNEI. MiXCR, applied by TCRdb to the PCR reads, yields one record per CDR3 protein. In the table there are 550,000 to 750,000 distinct CDR3 sequences, about 20% of which are singletons. The sequencing input was naive CD8+ T cells from blood, with Jurkat cell RNA spiked in. Subset described: FACS-sorted CD8+CD4-CCR7+CD45RA+ naive T cells. This receptor was obtained from a human donor in good health. Some libraries in this study had Jurkat cell RNA spiked in. V gene TRBV2 combines with J gene TRBJ2-3; 7 positions match TRBD2. DNA of the CDR3: TGTGCCAGCAGTGACCCCCTAGCGGACCCCACAGATACGCAGTATTTT. Amino acid sequence: CASSDPLADPTDTQYF.